This is a list of T cell receptor beta chains from one sample in a study of tumor-infiltrating lymphocytes in primary liver carcinoma. TCRdb passed the multiplex PCR reads through MiXCR, listing each CDR3 protein once. The sample has 310,000 or so distinct CDR3 sequences; nearly 60% are singletons. The specimen sequenced was peripheral blood. The origin of the receptors is a woman in her 30s with primary liver carcinoma and hepatitis B virus infection. Each CDR3 is given with its conserved first and last residue. Each record gives: V gene, J gene, clone size, CDR3 length, CDR3 protein. Clone size is shown for a subset of rows, as once, few, many or a class of expanded clone.

TRBV11-2,TRBJ1-1,.,13,CASRFLMYTEAFF
TRBV6-1,TRBJ2-1,.,17,CASSYLRLAGGLDEQFF
TRBV6-5,TRBJ2-7,.,15,CVSARGLADSYKQYF
TRBV28,TRBJ2-3,.,16,CASRVSGGSPADTHYF
TRBV11-2,TRBJ2-7,.,15,CASSLLGTSTYEQYF
TRBV7-9,TRBJ2-1,.,15,CASSPPGQPYNEQFF
TRBV7-2,TRBJ2-7,.,12,CASQQGSREQYF
TRBV6-2/TRBV6-3,TRBJ2-7,.,12,CASMGDTYEQYF
TRBV12-3/TRBV12-4,TRBJ2-7,many,12,CASGTGGREQYF
TRBV11-2,TRBJ1-1,.,15,CASSRRVGADTEAFF
TRBV29-1,TRBJ1-1,.,11,CSVRGGTEALF
TRBV7-8,TRBJ2-2,few,19,CASSLTRASGRATTGELFF
TRBV12-3/TRBV12-4,TRBJ1-5,many,15,CASSPHQGANQPQHF
TRBV28,TRBJ2-7,.,16,CASSRRASGSWYEQYF
TRBV11-2,TRBJ1-2,once,13,CVSSGGTSYGYTF